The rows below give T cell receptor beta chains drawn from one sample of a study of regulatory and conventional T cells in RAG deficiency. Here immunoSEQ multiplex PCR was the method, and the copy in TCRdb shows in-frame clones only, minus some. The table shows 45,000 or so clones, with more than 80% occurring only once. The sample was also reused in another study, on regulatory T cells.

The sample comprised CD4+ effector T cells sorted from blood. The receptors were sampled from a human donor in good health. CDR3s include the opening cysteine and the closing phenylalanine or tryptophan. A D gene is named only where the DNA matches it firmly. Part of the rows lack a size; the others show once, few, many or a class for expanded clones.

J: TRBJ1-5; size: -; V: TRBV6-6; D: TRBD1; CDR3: CASSYETGGNQPQHF; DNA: TGTGCCAGCAGTTACGAGACAGGGGGTAATCAGCCCCAGCATTTT
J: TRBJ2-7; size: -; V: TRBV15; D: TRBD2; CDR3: CATAIGTSGDYEQYF; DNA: TGTGCCACCGCCATCGGGACTAGCGGAGACTACGAGCAGTACTTC
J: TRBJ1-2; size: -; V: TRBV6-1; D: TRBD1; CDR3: CASSEGGGGQVYGKVGYTF; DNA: TGTGCCAGCAGTGAAGGAGGGGGGGGACAGGTCTACGGGAAGGTTGGCTACACCTTC
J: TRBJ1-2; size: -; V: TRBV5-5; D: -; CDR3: CASSKDGPYGYTF; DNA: TGTGCCAGCAGCAAAGACGGCCCCTATGGCTACACCTTC
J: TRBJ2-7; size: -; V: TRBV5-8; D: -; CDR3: CASSSGTESSYEQYF; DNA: TGTGCCAGCAGCTCCGGGACCGAGAGCTCCTACGAGCAGTACTTC
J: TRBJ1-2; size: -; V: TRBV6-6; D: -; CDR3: CASSYRGTGYTF; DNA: TGTGCCAGCAGTTACAGGGGCACGGGCTACACCTTC
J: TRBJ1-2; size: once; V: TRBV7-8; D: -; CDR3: CASSRTDAYGYTF; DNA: TGTGCCAGCAGCAGGACAGACGCCTATGGCTACACCTTC
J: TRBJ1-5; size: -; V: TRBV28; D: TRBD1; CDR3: CASSQDRGSGQPQHF; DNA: TGTGCCAGCAGCCAGGACAGGGGTTCTGGGCAGCCCCAGCATTTT
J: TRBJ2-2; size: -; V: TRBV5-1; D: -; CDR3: CASSWAQNTGELFF; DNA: TGCGCCAGCAGCTGGGCACAAAACACCGGGGAGCTGTTTTTT
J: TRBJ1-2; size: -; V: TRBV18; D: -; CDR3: CASASLGQNYGYTF; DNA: TGTGCCAGCGCATCACTCGGCCAGAACTATGGCTACACCTTC
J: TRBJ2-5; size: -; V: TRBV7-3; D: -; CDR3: CASSLGGASETQYF; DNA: TGTGCCAGCAGCTTAGGGGGGGCCTCAGAGACCCAGTACTTC
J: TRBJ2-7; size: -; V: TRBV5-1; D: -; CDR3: CASSFFSEGEQYF; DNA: TGCGCCAGCAGCTTTTTCAGCGAGGGCGAGCAGTACTTC
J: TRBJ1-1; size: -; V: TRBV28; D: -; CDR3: CASSFTDRAFF; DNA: TGTGCCAGCAGTTTCACCGACCGGGCTTTCTTT
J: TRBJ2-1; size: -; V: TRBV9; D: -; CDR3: CASSAVGGYNEQFF; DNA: TGTGCCAGCAGCGCGGTAGGGGGGTACAATGAGCAGTTCTTC
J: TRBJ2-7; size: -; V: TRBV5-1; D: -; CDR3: CASSLARGAAYEQYF; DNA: TGCGCCAGCAGCTTGGCTCGGGGGGCGGCCTACGAGCAGTACTTC
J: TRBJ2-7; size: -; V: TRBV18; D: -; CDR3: CASSPRYRDSYEQYF; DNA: TGTGCCAGCTCACCACGTTACAGAGACTCCTACGAGCAGTACTTC
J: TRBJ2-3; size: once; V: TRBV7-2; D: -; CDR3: CASSRHTDTQYF; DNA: TGTGCCAGCAGCCGTCACACAGATACGCAGTATTTT
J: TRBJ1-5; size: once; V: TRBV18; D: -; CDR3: CASSPSGDGQPQHF; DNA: TGTGCCAGCTCACCATCGGGGGATGGCCAGCCCCAGCATTTT
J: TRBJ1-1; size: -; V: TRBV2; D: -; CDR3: CASPLNRDGTEAFF; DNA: TGTGCCAGCCCCCTAAACCGGGACGGCACTGAAGCCTTCTTT
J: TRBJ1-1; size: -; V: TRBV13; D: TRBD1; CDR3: CASSPKGAREGEAFF; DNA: TGTGCCAGCAGCCCCAAGGGGGCTCGGGAGGGTGAAGCTTTCTTT
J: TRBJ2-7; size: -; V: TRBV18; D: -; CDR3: CASSPLTGSYEQYF; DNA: TGTGCCAGCTCACCCTTGACAGGATCCTACGAGCAGTACTTC
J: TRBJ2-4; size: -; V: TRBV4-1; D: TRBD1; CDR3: CASSQDDRGLLNIQYF; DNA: TGCGCCAGCAGCCAAGACGACAGGGGGCTTCTGAACATTCAGTACTTC
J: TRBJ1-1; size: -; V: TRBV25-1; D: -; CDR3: CASSEMRENTEAFF; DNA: TGTGCCAGCAGTGAAATGAGGGAGAACACTGAAGCTTTCTTT
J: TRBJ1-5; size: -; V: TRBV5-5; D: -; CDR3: CASSLEFRSSNQPQHF; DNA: TGTGCCAGCAGCTTGGAATTCAGGTCTAGCAATCAGCCCCAGCATTTT
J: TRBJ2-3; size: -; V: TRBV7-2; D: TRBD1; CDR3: CASSLGTATDTQYF; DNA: TGTGCCAGCAGCCTTGGGACAGCCACAGATACGCAGTATTTT
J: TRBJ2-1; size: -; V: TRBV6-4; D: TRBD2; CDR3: CASNSSGGSYNEQFF; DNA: TGTGCCAGCAATTCTAGCGGGGGGTCCTACAATGAGCAGTTCTTC
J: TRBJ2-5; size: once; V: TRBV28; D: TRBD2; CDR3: CASSSLAGGKETQYF; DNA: TGTGCCAGCAGTTCACTAGCGGGGGGGAAAGAGACCCAGTACTTC
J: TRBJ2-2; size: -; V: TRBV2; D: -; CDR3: CASRQNTGELFF; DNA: TGTGCCAGCAGGCAGAACACCGGGGAGCTGTTTTTT
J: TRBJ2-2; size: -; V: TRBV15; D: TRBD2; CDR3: CATSSLRGIAGPNTGELFF; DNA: TGTGCCACCAGCAGTCTTAGGGGAATAGCGGGACCGAACACCGGGGAGCTGTTTTTT
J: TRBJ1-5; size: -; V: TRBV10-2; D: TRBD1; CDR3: CAISEDRGGNQPQHF; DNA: TGTGCCATCAGTGAGGACAGGGGAGGCAATCAGCCCCAGCATTTT